Shown below are 20 T cell receptor beta chains from a single sample sequenced in a study of T cells in tuberculosis. Assay used: immunoSEQ multiplex PCR; TCRdb lists only in-frame clones, some missing. The sample has fewer than 30,000 clones, about 92% seen once; the top ten hold less than 5.5%. Specimen: PBMCs. These TCRs come from a donor aged 10-30 years with latent tuberculosis or without tuberculosis infection.

This clone was seen a single time. The V gene is TRBV7-2, the J gene TRBJ1-1, with D perhaps matching TRBD1 (5 bases). Germline values: CDR1 SGHTA, CDR2 FQGNSA. V was clipped by 3 bases and J by 3 bases, with 8 bases between them. The CDR3 length is 13 residues. The CDR3 protein is CASSFGRDTEAFF. CDR3 DNA sequence: TGTGCCAGCAGCTTCGGCAGGGACACTGAAGCTTTCTTT.

This chain links TRBV12-5 with TRBJ2-1; 7 nucleotides line up with TRBD2. This CDR3 is built from 13 residues. CDR1 is LGHNT and CDR2 is FRNRAP in the germline V gene. Trimming cost V 3 bases and J 10 bases; bases outside gene matches: 6. Written as DNA, the CDR3 is TGTGCTAGTGGTTTCGGGACTAACATCGAGCAGTTCTTC. As protein: CASGFGTNIEQFF.

The chain carries TRBV5-4 and TRBJ2-7; 8 bases line up with TRBD1. V lost 3 bases and J lost 3; bases outside the gene matches: 5. This CDR3 contains 14 residues. Germline CDR1 and CDR2: SGHNT and YYREEE (reference sequence). In DNA, the CDR3 is TGTGCCAGCAGCTCTCGGACAGGGCACTACGAGCAGTACTTC. Residues: CASSSRTGHYEQYF.

The chain joins TRBV19 to TRBJ1-5, with D unclear. There are 14 residues in the CDR3. Per the germline V gene, CDR1 is LNHDA and CDR2 is SQIVND (reference sequence). Trimming stripped 5 bases from V and 6 bases from J, with 14 bases between. CDR3 coding DNA: TGTGCCAGTAGTCTCCGAGGTACGGGTCAGCCCCAGCATTTT. Residues: CASSLRGTGQPQHF.

This clone was observed a few times. The chain joins TRBV5-4 to TRBJ1-2; a weak D match, TRBD1 (5 bases). Germline values: CDR1 SGHNT, CDR2 YYREEE (reference sequence). CDR3 length: 14 residues. V lost 4 bases to trimming and J lost 0 bases, with 10 bases between them. The CDR3: CASSQGNTNYGYTF. DNA of the CDR3: TGTGCCAGCAGCCAGGGTAATACTAACTATGGCTACACCTTC.

This chain uses TRBV2 with TRBJ2-7; D gene ambiguous. CDR3 length equals 11 residues. Trimming removed 5 bases from V and 2 bases from J, with 4 bases in between. Germline loops: CDR1 SNHLY, CDR2 FYNNEI. The CDR3 protein is CASSNTYEQYF. CDR3 DNA: TGTGCCAGCAGTAATACCTACGAGCAGTACTTC.

CDR3 bases: TGTGCCAGCAGGTACAGCCCCCGGAACACTGAAGCTTTCTTT. The encoded protein is CASRYSPRNTEAFF. The V gene is TRBV6-6, the J gene TRBJ1-1; D remains ambiguous. This CDR3 has 14 amino acids. Germline V lookup: CDR1 MNHNY, CDR2 SVGAGI (reference sequence). Trimming left V 6 bases short and J 1 base short, with 12 bases between.

This rearrangement joins TRBV5-6 to TRBJ1-4; 7 bases map to TRBD1. CDR3 length: 15 amino acids. Germline V gives CDR1 SGHDT, CDR2 YYEEEE. V lost 0 bases to trimming and J lost 7 bases; unmatched junction nucleotides: 6. CDR3 in amino acids: CASSLEGAWGEKLFF. CDR3 DNA sequence: TGTGCCAGCAGCTTGGAGGGGGCGTGGGGTGAAAAACTGTTTTTT. The full variable domain, rest sourced from reference TRBV5-6 and TRBJ1-4, is DAGVTQSPTHLIKTRGQQVTLRCSPKSGHDTVSWYQQALGQGPQFIFQYYEEEERQRGNFPDRFSGHQFPNYSSELNVNALLLGDSALYLCASSLEGAWGEKLFFGSGTQLSVL.

The chain has TRBV4-1 and TRBJ2-1, with D perhaps TRBD2 (5 bases). Deletions cut 2 bases from V and 8 bases from J, with 10 bases between. The CDR3 has 13 residues. Germline CDR1 is MGHRA and CDR2 is YSYEKL. The DNA for the CDR3 is TGCGCCAGCAGCCAACCGAGGGTCCATGAGCAGTTCTTC. Translating gives CASSQPRVHEQFF.

This clone showed up just once. The V and J genes are TRBV7-2 and TRBJ2-3; a weak D match, TRBD2 (6 bases). This CDR3 is built from 16 residues. V lost 4 bases, J lost 4 bases, and 18 bases lay in between. The germline gives CDR1 SGHTA, CDR2 FQGNSA. Written as DNA, the CDR3 is TGTGCCAGCAGCTCCCCCCCTACTAGCAGGGCAGATACGCAGTATTTT. Encoded protein: CASSSPPTSRADTQYF.

This clone was found a few times. The chain employs TRBV6-4 and TRBJ2-3, with 9 bases fitting TRBD2. Trimming cost V 5 bases and J 0 bases; bases outside gene matches: 6. Germline values: CDR1 MRHNA, CDR2 SNTAGT. There are 16 residues in the CDR3. In DNA, the CDR3 is TGTGCCAGCAGTACCTCAGCGGGGGGTAGCACAGATACGCAGTATTTT. This gives the protein CASSTSAGGSTDTQYF.

The genes are TRBV7-9 and TRBJ2-1; D is ambiguous. The germline V and J ends were trimmed by 5 bases and 8 bases, with 22 bases remaining between them. The germline gives CDR1 SEHNR, CDR2 FQNEAQ (reference sequence). The CDR3 totals 16 residues. The DNA of the CDR3 is TGTGCCAGCAGCCCCGCGCGAGCAACGGTGACTGATGAGCAGTTCTTC. This encodes CASSPARATVTDEQFF. Full variable domain (missing parts from reference TRBV7-9 and TRBJ2-1): DTGVSQNPRHKITKRGQNVTFRCDPISEHNRLYWYRQTLGQGPEFLTYFQNEAQLEKSRLLSDRFSAERPKGSFSTLEIQRTEQGDSAMYLCASSPARATVTDEQFFGPGTRLTVL.

This clone was found once. The genes are TRBV2 and TRBJ2-7; D gene unclear. Germline values: CDR1 SNHLY, CDR2 FYNNEI. The length of the CDR3 is 11 residues. The V end lost 5 bases, the J end lost 4 bases, and 6 bases lay between the germline ends. CDR3 loop: CASSNGYEQYF. The DNA for the CDR3 is TGTGCCAGCAGTAACGGGTACGAGCAGTACTTC. The complete variable domain, with remaining parts taken from reference TRBV2 and TRBJ2-7, reads EPEVTQTPSHQVTQMGQEVILRCVPISNHLYFYWYRQILGQKVEFLVSFYNNEISEKSEIFDDQFSVERPDGSNFTLKIRSTKLEDSAMYFCASSNGYEQYFGPGTRLTVT.

In DNA form, the CDR3 reads TGTGCCAGCGGACAGGACAGTTACAATGAGCAGTTCTTC. It yields the protein CASGQDSYNEQFF. V is TRBV2 and J is TRBJ2-1; TRBD1 aligns across 7 bases. This CDR3 comprises 13 residues. Germline CDR1 and CDR2: SNHLY and FYNNEI. V dropped 8 bases and J dropped 4; count of bases not matched to a gene: 5.

This sequence joins TRBV4-3 and TRBJ1-2; D is perhaps TRBD1 (5 bases). Trimming pared 1 base from V and 5 bases from J, leaving 17 bases between. The germline gives CDR1 LGHNA, CDR2 YSLEER. The length of the CDR3 is 16 residues. The CDR3 is CASSQVIGGTQYGYTF. CDR3 coding DNA: TGCGCCAGCAGCCAAGTAATCGGGGGGACTCAATATGGCTACACCTTC.

The V and J genes are TRBV9 and TRBJ2-1; TRBD2 matches 14 bases. This CDR3 region has 19 residues. Germline CDR1 SGDLS, CDR2 YYNGEE. The trim removed 1 base at V and 9 bases at J, leaving 15 bases unmatched. The CDR3 region is CASSVYGTSGGPVAGEQFF. The CDR3 DNA sequence: TGTGCCAGCAGCGTATACGGGACTAGCGGGGGTCCCGTTGCAGGTGAGCAGTTCTTC. Complete variable domain (other parts from reference TRBV9 and TRBJ2-1): DSGVTQTPKHLITATGQRVTLRCSPRSGDLSVYWYQQSLDQGLQFLIQYYNGEERAKGNILERFSAQQFPDLHSELNLSSLELGDSALYFCASSVYGTSGGPVAGEQFFGPGTRLTVL.

The gene calls are TRBV19 and TRBJ1-2; 8 nucleotides align to TRBD1. With 5 bases clipped from V and 4 bases from J, the junction kept 3 bases outside the gene matches. The CDR3 contains 13 residues. Germline-derived CDR1 and CDR2 are LNHDA and SQIVND (reference sequence). CDR3 sequence (DNA): TGTGCCAGTAGTCCAGGGGGCGGCTATGGCTACACCTTC. It specifies CASSPGGGYGYTF.

This clone showed up just a few times. The chain has TRBV25-1 and TRBJ2-3; possibly TRBD2 for D (5 bases). V lost 1 base and J 2 bases, leaving 10 bases between the germline ends. This CDR3 is built from 15 residues. Per germline, CDR1 MGHDK and CDR2 SYGVNS. The CDR3 coding sequence is TGTGCCAGCAGTGAATCGGGATCATTCACAGATACGCAGTATTTT. This gives the protein CASSESGSFTDTQYF.

The chain combines TRBV27 with TRBJ2-7; 8 bases agree with TRBD1. This CDR3 is 13 amino acids long. Germline CDR1 reads MNHEY; CDR2 reads SMNVEV (reference sequence). V was pared by 7 bases and J by 2 bases, with 4 bases of the junction left unmatched. The CDR3 loop is CASTWTGPYEQYF. The CDR3 nucleotides read TGTGCCAGCACCTGGACAGGGCCCTACGAGCAGTACTTC.

The chain uses TRBV7-2 and TRBJ1-2, with D possibly TRBD1 on 5 matching bases. CDR3 size: 15 residues. Trimming took 2 bases from V and 7 from J, leaving 17 bases between them. The germline gives CDR1 SGHTA, CDR2 FQGNSA. The CDR3 nucleotides read TGTGCCAGCAGCTTAAGCAGGGAACATTCGCTTGGCTACACCTTC. Translation gives CASSLSREHSLGYTF.